The present T cell receptor beta chain was sequenced within a study of cytomegalovirus exposure and HLA in healthy donors. Whole-study findings and limits: The authors listed approximately 150 TCR beta chains as cytomegalovirus-associated.

The donors were part of the validation cohort, which consisted of some 120 subjects and was separate from the first cohort of 670 or so subjects. Assay: immunoSEQ multiplex PCR; the TCRdb copy retains only in-frame clones and omits some. The profile shows about 120,000 clones, approximately 91% of them singletons. About this clone itself: Its target is not known.

The germline CDR1 and CDR2 sequences are PRHDT and FYEKMQ (reference sequence). This CDR3 is 14 amino acids long. V lost 5 bases to trimming and J lost 1 base, with 12 bases between them. The receptor was isolated from a man aged 18 to 30 in good health and CMV-seropositive. The chain combines TRBV13 with TRBJ2-7; TRBD2 might be the D (6 bases). Sequencing used PBMCs. The CDR3 DNA follows: TGTGCCAGCAGCGACCGGGACTCGTCCTACGAGCAGTACTTC. This gives the protein CASSDRDSSYEQYF.